This entry lists 29 T cell receptor beta chains sequenced from one sample in a study of cytomegalovirus exposure and HLA in healthy donors (dated by TCRdb to the late 2010s). Receptor libraries were prepared by the immunoSEQ multiplex PCR assay. This is the immuneACCESS table as TCRdb keeps it, with only in-frame sequences that have V and J called. A part of the clones is gone; compared with another copy, unresolved V genes explain less than half, and the rest is unexplained. Recorded for this sample are 100,000 to 150,000 clones; approximately 91% of them occurred a single time. Around 4.5% of the sample is in the top ten clones. The sample taken for sequencing was PBMCs. Every receptor here comes from a man aged 18-30 years in good health and CMV-seropositive.

This chain links TRBV7-2 with TRBJ1-5; tentatively, D is TRBD1 (5 bases). Germline CDR1 is SGHTA and CDR2 is FQGNSA. This CDR3 is 13 amino acids long. V gave up 5 bases and J gave up 6 bases, with 11 bases separating them. In DNA, the CDR3 is TGTGCCAGCAGCCGGGCAGGGTTTCAGCCCCAGCATTTT. Its protein product is CASSRAGFQPQHF.

In the case of this clone: The identical CDR3 is also encoded by other nucleotide sequences in the sample. This chain joins TRBV5-1 and TRBJ2-5; a possible D gene is TRBD2 (7 bases). The V end was cut by 4 bases, the J end by 4 bases, with 14 bases between. Germline values: CDR1 SGHRS, CDR2 YFSETQ. CDR3 length equals 14 residues. In DNA, the CDR3 is TGCGCCAGCAGCCTATCGGGGGGCCGAGAGACCCAGTACTTC. Protein sequence: CASSLSGGRETQYF.

The chain has TRBV6-5 and TRBJ2-1; D is perhaps TRBD2 (6 bases). V lost 2 bases, J lost 7 bases, and 15 bases lay in between. The germline CDR1 and CDR2 sequences are MNHEY and SVGAGI. The CDR3 covers 15 residues. The CDR3 loop is CASSYRAGTFNEQFF. As DNA, the CDR3 is TGTGCCAGCAGTTACCGGGCAGGGACTTTTAATGAGCAGTTCTTC.

Details on this clone: This CDR3 is also generated by other DNA sequences in the sample. The chain uses TRBV29-1 and TRBJ1-2; TRBD1 might be the D (6 bases). Germline values: CDR1 SQVTM, CDR2 ANQGSEA. CDR3 size: 11 residues. Trimming cost V 4 bases and J 4 bases, with 7 bases left between them. The CDR3 loop is CSVVQGYGYTF. The CDR3 DNA reads as TGCAGCGTTGTACAGGGCTATGGCTACACCTTC.

The chain is built from TRBV7-8 and TRBJ1-1; the D gene is possibly TRBD1 (6 bases). Germline V gene lookup returns CDR1 SGHVS and CDR2 FQNEAQ. CDR3 length: 12 residues. Trimming cost V 2 bases and J 7 bases, with 8 bases left between them. The DNA for the CDR3 is TGTGCCAGCAGCTTATTGGACAGTGAAGCTTTCTTT. Translation gives CASSLLDSEAFF.

This chain links TRBV19 with TRBJ2-7, with D possibly matching TRBD1 (5 bases). This CDR3 is 13 amino acids long. V was trimmed by 9 bases and J by 6 bases, leaving 18 bases between them. Germline V gene lookup returns CDR1 LNHDA and CDR2 SQIVND (reference sequence). CDR3 nucleotide sequence: TGTGCCAGCGTGGGGCAGGGCAGGGCCGAGCAGTACTTC. This gives the protein CASVGQGRAEQYF. Together with reference TRBV19 and TRBJ2-7, the CDR3 gives the full variable domain: DGGITQSPKYLFRKEGQNVTLSCEQNLNHDAMYWYRQDPGQGLRLIYYSQIVNDFQKGDIAEGYSVSREKKESFPLTVTSAQKNPTAFYLCASVGQGRAEQYFGPGTRLTVT.

V usage is TRBV28 and J usage is TRBJ1-6; 7 bases align to TRBD1. The CDR3 length is 15 residues. After removal of 1 base from V and 7 bases from J, the junction contained 4 bases not matched to a gene. The germline V gene has CDR1 MDHEN and CDR2 SYDVKM. The CDR3 DNA sequence: TGTGCCAGCAGTTTATCTCTGGGACAGAATTCACCCCTCCACTTT. It yields the protein CASSLSLGQNSPLHF. Combining the CDR3 with reference TRBV28 and TRBJ1-6 gives the whole variable domain DVKVTQSSRYLVKRTGEKVFLECVQDMDHENMFWYRQDPGLGLRLIYFSYDVKMKEKGDIPEGYSVSREKKERFSLILESASTNQTSMYLCASSLSLGQNSPLHFGNGTRLTVT.

The rearrangement links TRBV5-6 to TRBJ2-7; a weak D match, TRBD1 (6 bases). V lost 3 bases and J lost 4, with 14 bases in between. This CDR3 has 14 residues. Per the germline V gene, CDR1 is SGHDT and CDR2 is YYEEEE. DNA of the CDR3: TGTGCCAGCAGCTGGGACACCGGTGCGTACGAGCAGTACTTC. Its translation is CASSWDTGAYEQYF.

In its sample, this clone was seen a few times. V usage is TRBV4-1 and J usage is TRBJ2-4; D perhaps matches TRBD2 (6 bases). The CDR3 loop spans 16 amino acids. From germline, CDR1 is MGHRA and CDR2 YSYEKL. V lost 4 bases and J 1 base, leaving 14 bases between the germline ends. CDR3 sequence reads: CASSPWGVGAKNIQYF. In DNA, the CDR3 is TGCGCCAGCAGCCCATGGGGGGTCGGGGCCAAAAACATTCAGTACTTC.

The rearrangement uses TRBV6-1 and TRBJ1-1; 8 bases agree with TRBD1. V was pared by 4 bases and J by 6 bases, with 7 bases of the junction left unmatched. The CDR3 loop spans 14 amino acids. Germline CDR1 MNHNS, CDR2 SASEGT. CDR3 sequence: CASSVQGAGAEAFF. CDR3 coding DNA: TGTGCCAGCAGTGTTCAGGGGGCGGGGGCTGAAGCTTTCTTT.

V and J are TRBV4-1 and TRBJ2-4, with D possibly matching TRBD2 (6 bases). Trimming pared 0 bases from V and 8 bases from J, leaving 14 bases between. Germline V gene data show CDR1 as MGHRA and CDR2 as YSYEKL. The CDR3 is 15 residues long. The DNA for the CDR3 is TGCGCCAGCAGCCAAGATTGGCAGGCGGGGTACATTCAGTACTTC. The encoded protein is CASSQDWQAGYIQYF.

The rearrangement uses TRBV7-9 and TRBJ2-7, with 7 bases identical to TRBD1. V shed 5 bases and J 1 base; nucleotides not matched to a gene: 2. CDR3 length: 13 residues. The germline V gene has CDR1 SEHNR and CDR2 FQNEAQ (reference sequence). The CDR3 DNA reads TGTGCCAGCAGCCCGACAGGGTCCTACGAGCAGTACTTC. Protein product: CASSPTGSYEQYF.

This sequence joins TRBV20-1 and TRBJ1-1, with D uncertain. CDR1 is DFQATT, CDR2 SNEGSKA, per germline (reference sequence). V shed 3 bases and J shed 7 bases, with 9 bases lying between them. The CDR3 length is 11 residues. Written as DNA, the CDR3 is TGCAGTGCTAGTAACGGTTATGAAGCTTTCTTT. Translating gives CSASNGYEAFF.

The gene calls are TRBV6-1 and TRBJ2-1; no reliable D call. Looked up from germline, CDR1 is MNHNS and CDR2 is SASEGT. V lost 2 bases to trimming and J lost 7 bases, with 15 bases between them. The CDR3 sequence is 15 residues long. The CDR3 DNA follows: TGTGCCAGCAGTGAAAGGCGACAACCACGGAATGAGCAGTTCTTC. Its translation: CASSERRQPRNEQFF.

V and J are TRBV6-5 and TRBJ2-7, with 7 bases identical to TRBD2. The CDR3 loop spans 14 amino acids. The trim removed 6 bases at V and 2 bases at J, leaving 7 bases unmatched. In germline, CDR1 is MNHEY, CDR2 SVGAGI. The CDR3 DNA sequence: TGTGCCAGCAGCTGGGAGCGGGGACCCTACGAGCAGTACTTC. Translation: CASSWERGPYEQYF.

The rearrangement joins TRBV5-1 to TRBJ1-3, with TRBD1 as a possible D gene (5 bases). Germline CDR1 reads SGHRS; CDR2 reads YFSETQ. V shed 0 bases and J shed 0 bases, with 10 bases lying between them. The CDR3 has 16 amino acids. This chain's CDR3 is CASSLAVRDSGNTIYF. The CDR3 bases are TGCGCCAGCAGCTTGGCCGTCAGGGACTCTGGAAACACCATATATTTT.

V gene TRBV7-9 combines with J gene TRBJ1-1; TRBD1 matches 8 bases. J gave up 0 bases and V 5 bases, and 14 bases lay outside the gene matches. This CDR3 region has 18 residues. Looked up from germline, CDR1 is SEHNR and CDR2 is FQNEAQ (reference sequence). CDR3 amino acids: CASSLRGRTGTMNTEAFF. The DNA of the CDR3 is TGTGCCAGCAGCCTCCGGGGGAGGACAGGGACCATGAACACTGAAGCTTTCTTT.

The chain carries TRBV5-1 and TRBJ1-1, with TRBD1 identical over 9 bases. This CDR3 is 16 amino acids long. From germline, CDR1 is SGHRS and CDR2 YFSETQ. V gave up 3 bases and J gave up 7 bases; unmatched junction bases: 13. CDR3 coding DNA: TGCGCCAGCAGCTCGGAACCGTTGGGACAGGGTAGTGAAGCTTTCTTT. This encodes CASSSEPLGQGSEAFF.

The CDR3 region is CASSEWAQGGDYEQYF. The DNA of the CDR3 is TGTGCCAGCAGTGAATGGGCGCAGGGAGGCGACTACGAGCAGTACTTC. This chain uses TRBV6-1 with TRBJ2-7; D might be TRBD2 (6 bases). This CDR3 contains 16 residues. V was cut by 2 bases and J by 3 bases, with 17 bases left in between. CDR1 and CDR2 (germline): MNHNS, SASEGT.

The chain is built from TRBV9 and TRBJ2-7; D is possibly TRBD1 (6 bases). Germline V gives CDR1 SGDLS, CDR2 YYNGEE. The germline V and J ends were trimmed by 0 bases and 1 base, with 14 bases remaining between them. The CDR3 is made up of 16 amino acids. CDR3 sequence: CASSVGGLGGSYEQYF. The CDR3 DNA follows: TGTGCCAGCAGCGTAGGTGGTCTAGGGGGTTCCTACGAGCAGTACTTC.

V and J are TRBV6-5 and TRBJ1-6; D possibly corresponds to TRBD1 (5 bases). The CDR3 is 13 amino acids. Trimming cost V 6 bases and J 9 bases, with 12 bases left between them. Germline V gives CDR1 MNHEY, CDR2 SVGAGI. As DNA, the CDR3 is TGTGCCAGCAGGCGGGGGAATAGTTCACCCCTCCACTTT. Residues: CASRRGNSSPLHF.

The chain links TRBV28 to TRBJ2-5; 8 nucleotides line up with TRBD2. J was trimmed by 0 bases and V by 5 bases; bases with no gene match: 17. Germline CDR1 is MDHEN and CDR2 is SYDVKM. CDR3 length equals 19 residues. The DNA for the CDR3 is TGTGCCAGCAGTAATCAGGGCCGCACTAGCGGATGGTACCAAGAGACCCAGTACTTC. It codes for CASSNQGRTSGWYQETQYF.

This chain connects TRBV2 to TRBJ2-7; D gene unclear. Looked up from germline, CDR1 is SNHLY and CDR2 is FYNNEI. The V and J ends lost 3 bases and 8 bases respectively, with 23 bases between them. This CDR3 comprises 16 residues. The CDR3 sequence is CASSDYGSQQSKKQYF. CDR3 coding DNA: TGTGCCAGCAGTGACTACGGATCGCAACAGTCAAAAAAGCAGTACTTC.

J is TRBJ2-7 and V is TRBV6-5; possibly TRBD2 for D (5 bases). This CDR3 has 15 amino acids. V was shortened by 8 bases and J by 3 bases, with 20 bases between the two germline ends. Germline values: CDR1 MNHEY, CDR2 SVGAGI. CDR3 in DNA: TGTGCCAGCCGTCGAACCCCGACTACTTACTACGAGCAGTACTTC. Its translation: CASRRTPTTYYEQYF.

DNA of the CDR3: TGTGCCAGCAGCCAAAAGCCACCTCCCTACGAGCAGTACTTC. It encodes CASSQKPPPYEQYF. This chain joins TRBV7-2 and TRBJ2-7; D remains ambiguous. Germline V gene lookup returns CDR1 SGHTA and CDR2 FQGNSA. Trimming took 5 bases from V and 2 from J, leaving 13 bases between them. The CDR3 length is 14 residues.

The gene calls are TRBV20-1 and TRBJ1-1; 7 bases are a match to TRBD1. The CDR3 is 10 amino acids. J was trimmed by 8 bases and V by 6 bases; bases with no gene match: 3. Per the germline V gene, CDR1 is DFQATT and CDR2 is SNEGSKA (reference sequence). The CDR3 sequence is CSAPGQEAFF. In DNA form, the CDR3 reads TGCAGTGCACCGGGACAGGAAGCTTTCTTT.

CDR3 DNA: TGTGCCACGCAGGGGGTATACCAAGAGACCCAGTACTTC. Translated: CATQGVYQETQYF. The V and J genes are TRBV15 and TRBJ2-5; 7 nucleotides align to TRBD1. CDR3 length equals 13 residues. Germline V lookup: CDR1 LNHNV, CDR2 YYDKDF (reference sequence). V lost 9 bases, J lost 0 bases, and 4 bases stayed unmatched.

In its sample, this clone was seen once. The chain couples TRBV4-2 to TRBJ2-1; 12 nucleotides agree with TRBD2. Germline CDR1 reads LGHNA; CDR2 reads YNFKEQ. J gave up 15 bases and V 4 bases, and 16 bases lay outside the gene matches. The CDR3 consists of 16 residues. CDR3 in DNA: TGTGCCAGCAGCCCCACGGAATGGACTAGCGGGGCCGTAATGTTCTTC. It specifies CASSPTEWTSGAVMFF.

J is TRBJ1-6 and V is TRBV2; D unclear. The germline V and J ends were trimmed by 3 bases and 6 bases, with 12 bases remaining between them. The CDR3 covers 15 residues. Germline V lookup: CDR1 SNHLY, CDR2 FYNNEI. The CDR3 bases are TGTGCCAGCAGTGAGGCGAGACACATTAATTCACCCCTCCACTTT. This translates into CASSEARHINSPLHF.